This TCR beta chain was documented in a study of cytomegalovirus exposure and HLA in healthy donors. Vbeta (60) and Jbeta (13) primers were used in the PCR. TCRdb's table, derived via immunoSEQ multiplex PCR, lists solely in-frame clones and lacks some. The sample yields around 130,000 clones, about 73% seen once. The J segment lost 2 bases and the V segment lost 1 base, leaving 7 bases of the junction unmatched. The CDR3 loop spans 16 amino acids. In germline, CDR1 is SGHVS, CDR2 FNYEAQ. The chain combines TRBV7-6 with TRBJ2-5, with 7 bases fitting TRBD2. The TCR originated in a human donor in good health. The material sequenced was PBMCs. The CDR3 sequence: CASSLEASGIQETQYF. The CDR3 DNA reads TGTGCCAGCAGCTTAGAGGCTAGCGGAATTCAAGAGACCCAGTACTTC.